Presented here are 18 T cell receptor beta chains from one specimen sequenced in a study of neurological immune-mediated disorders. TCRdb processed the 5' RACE reads anew with MiXCR; each CDR3 protein has one entry. The sample shows tens of thousands of distinct CDR3 sequences, 3% to 3.5% of them seen only once. Time point noted: longitudinal time-point 1 (baseline). Sequences were obtained from PBMCs. All receptors come from a woman aged 60-75 years with multiple sclerosis.

Ten or more counts support this clonotype. The chain is built from TRBV5-1 and TRBJ2-1; D unresolved. With 5 bases removed from V and 5 bases from J, the gap between germline ends came to 17 bases. Germline V gene sequence: CDR1 SGHRS, CDR2 YFSETQ. The CDR3 spans 15 residues. CDR3 protein: CASRGVILENNEQFF. As DNA, the CDR3 is TGCGCCAGCAGGGGTGTCATCTTGGAAAACAATGAGCAGTTCTTC.

This clonotype was found a few times. V and J are TRBV7-8 and TRBJ1-1, with D perhaps TRBD1 (5 bases). The CDR3 consists of 19 residues. Germline V gene sequence: CDR1 SGHVS, CDR2 FQNEAQ. Trimming left V 1 base short and J 0 bases short, with 21 bases between. CDR3 in amino acids: CASSLGRVGRVGVNTEAFF. The DNA of the CDR3 is TGTGCCAGCAGCTTAGGGAGGGTGGGCAGGGTTGGGGTGAACACTGAAGCTTTCTTT.

This clonotype was seen at least ten times. The V gene is TRBV20-1, the J gene TRBJ1-6; maybe TRBD1 (5 bases). Looked up from germline, CDR1 is DFQATT and CDR2 is SNEGSKA (reference sequence). The V end lost 6 bases, the J end lost 6 bases, and 21 bases lay between the germline ends. The CDR3 has 16 residues. The CDR3 sequence is CSAPAAGGTSNSPLHF. In DNA, the CDR3 is TGCAGTGCACCCGCGGCGGGCGGGACCTCTAATTCACCCCTCCACTTT.

This clonotype was counted at least ten times. The J gene is TRBJ1-4, the V gene TRBV7-9, with D tentatively TRBD1 (5 bases). This CDR3 is built from 14 residues. From germline, CDR1 is SEHNR and CDR2 FQNEAQ (reference sequence). Trimming took 5 bases from V and 8 from J, leaving 15 bases between them. CDR3 protein: CASSPYGAAEKLFF. In nucleotides, the CDR3 is TGTGCCAGCAGCCCGTACGGGGCGGCGGAAAAACTGTTTTTT. The full variable domain, completed using reference TRBV7-9 and TRBJ1-4, is DTGVSQNPRHKITKRGQNVTFRCDPISEHNRLYWYRQTLGQGPEFLTYFQNEAQLEKSRLLSDRFSAERPKGSFSTLEIQRTEQGDSAMYLCASSPYGAAEKLFFGSGTQLSVL.

This clonotype showed up many times. V and J are TRBV20-1 and TRBJ2-1, with a weak D call TRBD2 (5 bases). Trimming took 2 bases from V and 6 from J, leaving 8 bases between them. Germline CDR1 DFQATT, CDR2 SNEGSKA (reference sequence). The CDR3 extends over 12 amino acids. The CDR3 here is CSARPSRNEQFF. The CDR3 DNA is TGCAGTGCTAGACCTAGCCGCAATGAGCAGTTCTTC.

This clonotype was seen ten or more times. V is TRBV29-1 and J is TRBJ2-7; TRBD1 is a possible D gene (6 bases). This CDR3 is 12 amino acids long. Deletions cut 7 bases from V and 0 bases from J, with 10 bases between. Germline lookup yields CDR1 SQVTM and CDR2 ANQGSEA. This chain's CDR3 is CSAGQTSYEQYF. The CDR3 DNA follows: TGCAGCGCTGGACAGACCTCCTACGAGCAGTACTTC.

This clonotype showed up just a few times. This may be a read error: a much more frequent sequence differs by one nucleotide. The chain is built from TRBV7-7 and TRBJ2-6; perhaps D is TRBD1 or TRBD2 (5 bases each). Germline CDR1 is SSHAT and CDR2 is FNYEAQ (reference sequence). The CDR3 covers 14 residues. CDR3 in amino acids: CASSSGTGAKVLTF. CDR3 DNA sequence: TGTGCTAGCAGTTCAGGGACCGGGGCCAAAGTCCTGACTTTC. Full variable domain (remainder filled in from reference TRBV7-7 and TRBJ2-6): GAGVSQSPRYKVTKRGQDVTLRCDPISSHATLYWYQQALGQGPEFLTYFNYEAQPDKSGLPSDRFSAERPEGSISTLTIQRTEQRDSAMYRCASSSGTGAKVLTFGAGSRLTVL.

This clonotype was found many times. V is TRBV6-2 or TRBV6-3 and J is TRBJ1-4; D is possibly TRBD1 (5 bases). The CDR3 totals 12 residues. CDR1 MNHEY and CDR2 SVGEGT come from the germline V gene. The ends were cut back, 2 bases at V and 10 bases at J, with 8 bases in the middle. In DNA form, the CDR3 reads TGTGCCAGCAGTTACCTGGGGGGAAAACTGTTTTTT. Protein: CASSYLGGKLFF.

This clonotype has at least ten counts. The V call is TRBV27, the J call TRBJ1-2; 7 bases agree with TRBD1. The CDR3 has 16 residues. CDR1 and CDR2 from the germline V gene are MNHEY and SMNVEV (reference sequence). V lost 3 bases, J lost 4 bases, and 11 bases stayed unmatched. The CDR3 spells CASSFLGRTGPYGYTF. The DNA of the CDR3 is TGTGCCAGCAGTTTTCTAGGAAGGACAGGCCCCTATGGCTACACCTTC.

A few counts support this clonotype. Being one base from a much bigger clone, this may be a read error. The chain couples TRBV7-8 to TRBJ1-1; D is unresolved. The CDR3 contains 15 residues. Germline lookup yields CDR1 SGHVS and CDR2 FQNEAQ. DNA for the CDR3: TGTGCCATCAGCTTAGGAGGGAGCACCTCCACTGAAGCTTTCTTT. Translating it yields CAISLGGSTSTEAFF.

This clonotype was recorded many times. This chain uses TRBV28 with TRBJ1-5, with TRBD1 identical over 8 bases. The CDR3 is 15 residues long. Germline V lookup: CDR1 MDHEN, CDR2 SYDVKM. V gave up 7 bases and J gave up 4 bases; unmatched junction bases: 9. CDR3 loop: CASNPDRGRNQPQHF. The CDR3 bases are TGTGCCAGCAATCCAGACAGGGGCCGAAATCAGCCCCAGCATTTT. The whole variable domain, remainder taken from reference TRBV28 and TRBJ1-5, is DVKVTQSSRYLVKRTGEKVFLECVQDMDHENMFWYRQDPGLGLRLIYFSYDVKMKEKGDIPEGYSVSREKKERFSLILESASTNQTSMYLCASNPDRGRNQPQHFGDGTRLSIL.

This clonotype was recorded at least ten times. This chain links TRBV9 with TRBJ2-7, with D possibly being TRBD1 (7 bases). Germline values: CDR1 SGDLS, CDR2 YYNGEE. CDR3 size: 15 residues. V dropped 0 bases and J dropped 8 bases, with 18 bases sitting between them. CDR3 sequence: CASSVDGGIQGKQYF. In DNA form, the CDR3 reads TGTGCCAGCAGCGTAGATGGGGGGATACAGGGGAAGCAGTACTTC.

The chain couples TRBV7-8 to TRBJ1-3; possible D gene TRBD1, 5 bases. Germline assignment: CDR1 SGHVS and CDR2 FQNEAQ. Trimming left V 4 bases short and J 4 bases short, with 32 bases between. There are 21 residues in the CDR3. The CDR3, as DNA: TGTGCCAGCAGCTCACGCCGGGGGGATATACTCAGGGCCCGCGGGGGAAACACCATATATTTT. This codes for CASSSRRGDILRARGGNTIYF.

This clonotype was detected many times. The CDR3 sequence: CASSRAGVRYNEQFF. CDR3 bases: TGTGCCAGTAGTAGGGCGGGGGTTCGCTACAATGAGCAGTTCTTC. The chain carries TRBV19 and TRBJ2-1, with 7 bases identical to TRBD2. V lost 4 bases, J lost 3 bases, and 6 bases stayed unmatched. Per the germline V gene, CDR1 is LNHDA and CDR2 is SQIVND (reference sequence). The CDR3 contains 15 residues.

By share of the sample, this clonotype is medium-sized. The chain carries TRBV10-3 and TRBJ1-1, with 7 bases fitting TRBD1. The V and J ends lost 6 bases and 4 bases, in that order; junction bases with no gene match: 11. Germline CDR1 reads ENHRY; CDR2 reads SYGVKD. CDR3 length equals 15 residues. In nucleotides, the CDR3 is TGTGCCATCAGCAGGGACAGCTCAACTGTCACTGAAGCTTTCTTT. Its translation: CAISRDSSTVTEAFF.

The chain links TRBV7-2 to TRBJ2-1, with D unresolved. V shed 0 bases and J shed 0 bases, with 12 bases lying between them. Germline assignment: CDR1 SGHTA and CDR2 FQGNSA. This CDR3 region has 17 residues. CDR3 in amino acids: CASSLAMGMSSYNEQFF. For the CDR3, the DNA is TGTGCCAGCAGCTTAGCGATGGGGATGAGCTCCTACAATGAGCAGTTCTTC. Full variable domain (rest looked up from reference TRBV7-2 and TRBJ2-1): GAGVSQSPSNKVTEKGKDVELRCDPISGHTALYWYRQSLGQGLEFLIYFQGNSAPDKSGLPSDRFSAERTGGSVSTLTIQRTQQEDSAVYLCASSLAMGMSSYNEQFFGPGTRLTVL.

This clonotype was picked up many times. The V and J genes are TRBV20-1 and TRBJ2-7; D is perhaps TRBD1 or TRBD2 (5 bases each). CDR3 length equals 13 residues. Germline assignment: CDR1 DFQATT and CDR2 SNEGSKA (reference sequence). CDR3 in amino acids: CSPGMGRSDEQYF. Here the CDR3 DNA reads TGCAGCCCCGGGATGGGGCGATCCGACGAGCAGTACTTC.

This clonotype has ten or more counts. This sequence joins TRBV20-1 and TRBJ1-4, with no clear D. Per the germline V gene, CDR1 is DFQATT and CDR2 is SNEGSKA (reference sequence). V was shortened by 3 bases and J by 0 bases, with 8 bases between the two germline ends. The CDR3 covers 14 residues. This CDR3 is CSASKIATNEKLFF. DNA for the CDR3: TGCAGTGCTAGTAAAATTGCAACTAATGAAAAACTGTTTTTT.